One sample yielded the 23 T cell receptor beta chains listed below, sequenced in a study of T-cell memory formation after mild COVID-19. MiXCR was run by TCRdb on the 5' RACE reads, yielding one entry per CDR3 protein. The data contain about 250,000 distinct CDR3 sequences, just over 15% of them singletons. Sequencing was done on a sample of PBMCs or a T cell subset sorted from them (not recorded which). The receptors were sampled from an adult woman who had mild COVID-19 (a few samples of this study predate the infection). Cell type and time point are not known.

This clonotype was observed a handful of times. The chain recombines TRBV2 with TRBJ2-7; TRBD1 matches at 8 bases. The V and J ends lost 5 bases and 6 bases, in that order; junction bases with no gene match: 9. The germline CDR1 and CDR2 sequences are SNHLY and FYNNEI. CDR3 length equals 14 residues. The CDR3 spells CASSLSQGASEQYF. The CDR3 coding sequence is TGTGCCAGCAGTCTGTCGCAGGGGGCGAGCGAGCAGTACTTC.

This clonotype has at least ten counts. The chain has TRBV5-1 and TRBJ2-1, with 13 positions matching TRBD2. This CDR3 spans 14 amino acids. In germline, CDR1 is SGHRS, CDR2 YFSETQ. V shed 7 bases and J 7 bases; nucleotides not matched to a gene: 5. The CDR3 nucleotides read TGCGCCAGCGGACTAGCGGGAGTAGGTAATGAGCAGTTCTTC. It translates to CASGLAGVGNEQFF.

The sample holds a few counts of this clonotype. J is TRBJ1-4 and V is TRBV5-1, with D perhaps TRBD1 (5 bases). The germline V gene has CDR1 SGHRS and CDR2 YFSETQ. CDR3 length: 16 amino acids. V lost 2 bases, J lost 5 bases, and 16 bases lay in between. CDR3 residues: CASSLGDRKSNEKLFF. Written as DNA, the CDR3 is TGCGCCAGCAGCTTAGGGGATCGCAAGTCCAATGAAAAACTGTTTTTT.

The chain employs TRBV28 and TRBJ2-7; unclear D gene. CDR1 and CDR2 from the germline V gene are MDHEN and SYDVKM. Trimming shortened V by 4 bases and J by 2 bases, and 9 bases separated the two germline ends. There are 13 residues in the CDR3. CDR3 protein: CASSSLGPYEQYF. CDR3 bases: TGTGCCAGCAGTTCCCTAGGACCCTACGAGCAGTACTTC.

V and J are TRBV23-1 and TRBJ2-3; the match to TRBD2 covers 11 bases. TRBV23-1 has ORF status, its function being uncertain. J lost 0 bases, V lost 7 bases, and 9 bases had no gene match. The CDR3 length is 17 residues. Here the CDR3 reads CASTLGSGRDSTDTQYF. DNA for the CDR3: TGCGCCAGCACCCTCGGTAGCGGGAGGGATAGCACAGATACGCAGTATTTT.

For the CDR3, the DNA is TGTGCCAGCAGCTCCGCGGGAGGTGGGGCCGGGGAGCTGTTTTTT. It specifies CASSSAGGGAGELFF. The chain couples TRBV7-3 to TRBJ2-2, with 8 bases fitting TRBD2. Trimming at V came to 4 bases and at J to 6 bases, leaving 7 bases not matched to a gene. The CDR3 is 15 amino acids. CDR1 SGHTA and CDR2 FQGTGA come from the germline V gene.

The sample holds a few counts of this clonotype. The V and J genes are TRBV7-3 and TRBJ2-7, with D tentatively TRBD1 (5 bases). CDR3 length: 15 residues. Germline values: CDR1 SGHTA, CDR2 FQGTGA. The V end lost 5 bases, the J end lost 1 base, and 15 bases lay between the germline ends. CDR3 DNA: TGTGCCAGCAGCCGAATGACAGCTGTATCCTACGAGCAGTACTTC. This encodes CASSRMTAVSYEQYF.

This clonotype has a handful of counts. The chain joins TRBV5-4 to TRBJ1-4; D gene unclear. V was clipped by 3 bases and J by 5 bases, with 14 bases between them. This CDR3 contains 15 residues. Germline CDR1 reads SGHNT; CDR2 reads YYREEE (reference sequence). The DNA for the CDR3 is TGTGCCAGCAGCTACAACCGGGCCTTGAATGAAAAACTGTTTTTT. Translation gives CASSYNRALNEKLFF.

CDR3 DNA sequence: TGTGCCAGCAGCTTCGCGGGAGGGCCTTCAGATACGCAGTATTTT. Its translation is CASSFAGGPSDTQYF. The chain employs TRBV7-2 and TRBJ2-3; 9 bases match TRBD2. This CDR3 region has 15 residues. After removal of 3 bases from V and 4 bases from J, the junction contained 5 bases not matched to a gene. Germline assignment: CDR1 SGHTA and CDR2 FQGNSA.

The sample holds a few counts of this clonotype. V usage is TRBV6-2 or TRBV6-3 and J usage is TRBJ2-1; D tentatively reads TRBD1 or TRBD2 (5 bases each). The CDR3 length is 16 residues. With 2 bases removed from V and 4 bases from J, the gap between germline ends came to 15 bases. CDR1 is MNHEY and CDR2 is SVGEGT in the germline V gene. The CDR3 loop reads CASSYKLGERYNEQFF. The CDR3 nucleotides are TGTGCCAGCAGTTACAAATTGGGGGAGAGGTACAATGAGCAGTTCTTC.

This clonotype was counted a few times. The chain joins TRBV27 to TRBJ2-3, with a tentative D call TRBD2 (6 bases). V was cut by 5 bases and J by 3 bases, with 9 bases left in between. This CDR3 has 13 amino acids. Germline CDR1 MNHEY, CDR2 SMNVEV (reference sequence). DNA of the CDR3: TGTGCCAGCAGTCAGGGACTTACAGATACGCAGTATTTT. Its protein product is CASSQGLTDTQYF.

The chain carries TRBV30 and TRBJ2-5, with 8 bases fitting TRBD2. Per the germline V gene, CDR1 is GTSNPN and CDR2 is SVGIG (reference sequence). V lost 0 bases, J lost 6 bases, and 6 bases stayed unmatched. This CDR3 contains 14 residues. CDR3 protein: CAWSVPSGGKTQYF. The CDR3 DNA reads as TGTGCCTGGAGTGTACCCAGCGGGGGTAAGACCCAGTACTTC.

This sequence joins TRBV5-1 and TRBJ2-6; D perhaps matches TRBD2 (5 bases). Germline V gene sequence: CDR1 SGHRS, CDR2 YFSETQ. The CDR3 is 14 residues long. Trimming removed 2 bases at V and 14 bases at J, with 17 bases between. CDR3 DNA sequence: TGCGCCAGCAGCTTCGCCGGAGGATCCAAAATCCTGACTTTC. Encoded protein: CASSFAGGSKILTF.

Only a few counts were recorded for this clonotype. The genes are TRBV5-1 and TRBJ2-1; 10 nucleotides align to TRBD1. This CDR3 is 15 amino acids long. The germline V gene encodes CDR1 SGHRS and CDR2 YFSETQ. The junction had 11 bases not matched to a gene; V was cut back by 5 bases and J by 9 bases. CDR3 amino acids: CASRPPGQGSGEQFF. The DNA for the CDR3 is TGCGCCAGCAGGCCTCCGGGACAGGGGAGTGGTGAGCAGTTCTTC.

This clonotype appeared once. The rearrangement links TRBV18 to TRBJ1-1; no firm D call. In germline, CDR1 is KGHSH, CDR2 LQKENI. V lost 5 bases, J lost 4 bases, and 14 bases lay in between. The CDR3 extends over 14 amino acids. CDR3 in DNA: TGTGCCAGCTCAGCGGGGAAGACGAGCACTGAAGCTTTCTTT. Its protein product is CASSAGKTSTEAFF.

The CDR3 DNA reads as TGTGCCAGTAGGGGAGCGGCCACAGATACGCAGTATTTT. Its protein is CASRGAATDTQYF. The rearrangement links TRBV19 to TRBJ2-3, with D perhaps matching TRBD2 (5 bases). V dropped 6 bases and J dropped 2 bases, with 9 bases sitting between them. There are 13 residues in the CDR3. Germline V gene lookup returns CDR1 LNHDA and CDR2 SQIVND (reference sequence). Full variable domain (missing parts from reference TRBV19 and TRBJ2-3): DGGITQSPKYLFRKEGQNVTLSCEQNLNHDAMYWYRQDPGQGLRLIYYSQIVNDFQKGDIAEGYSVSREKKESFPLTVTSAQKNPTAFYLCASRGAATDTQYFGPGTRLTVL.

This clonotype showed up just a few times. This rearrangement joins TRBV5-1 to TRBJ1-1, with D perhaps matching TRBD1 (5 bases). Trimming shortened V by 2 bases and J by 2 bases, and 10 bases separated the two germline ends. The CDR3 has 14 amino acids. Germline CDR1 and CDR2: SGHRS and YFSETQ. CDR3 sequence: CASSFSGTNTEAFF. The DNA of the CDR3 is TGCGCCAGCAGCTTTTCCGGGACCAACACTGAAGCTTTCTTT.

This clonotype was seen repeatedly, ten times or more. The chain combines TRBV9 with TRBJ2-1; 7 positions match TRBD2. Germline assignment: CDR1 SGDLS and CDR2 YYNGEE. Trimming took 0 bases from V and 3 from J; bases not matched to a gene: 0. The CDR3 sequence is 14 residues long. The CDR3 protein is CASSVGGSYNEQFF. Here the CDR3 DNA reads TGTGCCAGCAGCGTAGGCGGGAGCTACAATGAGCAGTTCTTC. Variable domain in full (rest from reference TRBV9 and TRBJ2-1): DSGVTQTPKHLITATGQRVTLRCSPRSGDLSVYWYQQSLDQGLQFLIQYYNGEERAKGNILERFSAQQFPDLHSELNLSSLELGDSALYFCASSVGGSYNEQFFGPGTRLTVL.

V and J are TRBV2 and TRBJ1-2; D is unclear. This CDR3 has 15 amino acids. V shed 7 bases and J shed 2 bases, with 17 bases lying between them. The germline gives CDR1 SNHLY, CDR2 FYNNEI. The CDR3 nucleotides are TGTGCCAGCACCCCAAGGAGGGAGCGAAACTATGGCTACACCTTC. It yields the protein CASTPRRERNYGYTF.

This clonotype has more than one count but fewer than ten. V gene TRBV4-1 combines with J gene TRBJ1-1, with D unresolved. The V gene's germline CDR1 is MGHRA and CDR2 YSYEKL. V gave up 1 base and J gave up 4 bases, with 13 bases separating them. The CDR3 extends over 15 amino acids. CDR3 coding DNA: TGCGCCAGCAGCCAAGTTCCGGGGTCGGGCACTGAAGCTTTCTTT. Translated, it gives CASSQVPGSGTEAFF.

This clonotype was counted between two and nine times. The chain recombines TRBV20-1 with TRBJ2-7, with TRBD1 matching over 7 bases. Germline V CDR1 and CDR2: DFQATT, SNEGSKA (reference sequence). Unmatched junction bases numbered 5, after V lost 3 bases and J lost 0 bases. CDR3 length: 14 amino acids. DNA of the CDR3: TGCAGTGCTAGTAGGGGGACAGCCTCCTACGAGCAGTACTTC. Its translation is CSASRGTASYEQYF.

The rearrangement links TRBV10-3 to TRBJ2-5, with D possibly TRBD1 on 6 matching bases. The ends were cut back, 4 bases at V and 1 base at J, with 13 bases in the middle. CDR1 and CDR2 from the germline V gene are ENHRY and SYGVKD. This CDR3 is built from 15 residues. Here the CDR3 DNA reads TGTGCCATCAGTGCTGGCAGGGGCTTCCAAGAGACCCAGTACTTC. This encodes CAISAGRGFQETQYF.

The rearrangement links TRBV10-3 to TRBJ2-7, with 11 nucleotides matching TRBD2. Germline-derived CDR1 and CDR2 are ENHRY and SYGVKD. The CDR3 covers 16 residues. Trimming cost V 3 bases and J 1 base; bases outside gene matches: 5. This CDR3 is CAISDPTSGVSYEQYF. The CDR3 DNA reads TGTGCCATCAGTGACCCGACTAGCGGGGTTTCCTACGAGCAGTACTTC.